This TCR beta chain was obtained from a study of beta chain features in type 1 diabetes. Notes on this clone: What it binds is not known.

The investigators reverse transcribed all of the isolated RNA, so they sequenced expressed TCRB transcripts. The repertoire was sequenced with immunoSEQ multiplex PCR; TCRdb's copy has only in-frame clones and lacks some. The sample holds about 23,000 clones, 50% to 70% seen once. The study's findings and limits: Type 1 diabetes patients had moderately but significantly shorter TCRB CDR3s in all four CD4+ subsets.

The source of this sequence is a man aged 18-30 years with type 1 diabetes. Source material: stem cell memory CD4+ T cells from blood.

The DNA of the CDR3 is TGTGCCAGCAGCTTGGATAGGGCCTTGAGGGAGCAGTACTTC. This codes for CASSLDRALREQYF. The rearrangement joins TRBV5-6 to TRBJ2-5, with TRBD2 as a possible D gene (5 bases). The CDR3 loop spans 14 amino acids. CDR1 SGHDT and CDR2 YYEEEE come from the germline V gene. The germline V and J ends were trimmed by 0 bases and 11 bases, with 17 bases remaining between them.